This T cell receptor beta chain originates from a study of blood T cell repertoires in COVID-19. Method: immunoSEQ multiplex PCR; TCRdb's copy keeps in-frame clones and lacks some. The table shows 69,000 or so clones, with around 84% occurring only once. This CDR3 spans 16 amino acids. The germline gives CDR1 SGHRS, CDR2 YFSETQ. V was trimmed by 0 bases and J by 4 bases, leaving 16 bases between them. The J gene is TRBJ1-2, the V gene TRBV5-1; no firm D call. Sequenced material: peripheral blood. This clonotype originated in an elderly woman with acute or convalescent COVID-19. CDR3 nucleotide sequence: TGCGCCAGCAGCTTGGGAGAGCATCCTACCACCTATGGCTACACCTTC. Amino acids: CASSLGEHPTTYGYTF.